The subject of this entry is one TCR beta chain. The antigen this receptor binds is unknown. No clone much larger than this one lies a single base away; base qualities are absent. The immunoSEQ Assay, a bias-controlled multiplex PCR, was used to amplify TCRbeta CDR3 regions from genomic DNA. The study's processing was this. Nucleated cell counts per sample were estimated from amplification of reference gene primers within the assay. To quantify the absolute abundance of each unique TCRbeta CDR3 rearrangement, sequence reads were collapsed and filtered. For each sample, productive Simpson clonality was calculated as the square root of Simpson's diversity index across productive rearrangements. Sourced from immuneACCESS, this table was stored by TCRdb with only in-frame sequences that have V and J called. A share of the clones is absent; for the studies checked, an unresolved V gene accounts for under half, and the remainder has no known explanation. V, J and clone size reflect that table, while D and trimming were determined from the DNA. This sample has some 200,000 clones in its table, and around 87% of those were observed once. The ten top clones hold just under 0.9% of the sample.

These data come from a study of blood T cell repertoires in COVID-19 (dated by TCRdb to the early 2020s). With respect to the entire study: Collaborator samples came from the United States, Italy and Spain and covered acute and convalescent phases of COVID-19. The material from the prospective study consisted of cDNA or gDNA derived from T cells, B-cell-depleted T cells, or PBMCs. Deeply sampled blood TCRbeta repertoires from subjects exposed to, actively infected with, or recovered from COVID-19 were included in the dataset. The repertoires were made available in a free public database intended to serve as a resource for research on the immune response to SARS-CoV-2. The samples were drawn from the first 160 participants of the ongoing ImmuneRACE study and from 1,254 subjects provided by 6 global collaborators. A de-identified subject ID, COVID-19 status, age in years and sex were almost always included in the sample metadata. Where available, HLA class I and class II types were obtained from metadata supplied by the sample provider rather than from assay-based typing. On the study overall, not on this receptor specifically: The quantity of clinical and demographic metadata differed by source and by participant and was supplied without curation.

V is cut by 5 bases and J by 5 bases, and the space between the germline ends is 19 bases. The CDR3 spans 15 residues, from the cysteine through the phenylalanine. Of the read, only the CDR3 DNA is kept; its 45 bases are in frame from base 1. The germline V gene yields SGHDT for CDR1 and YYEEEE for CDR2. Another Seattle source contributed samples from volunteer blood donors who had recovered from COVID-19. Whole blood was collected in K2EDTA tubes by collaborating institutions according to the institutions' own protocols. For TCRbeta analysis, collaborators shipped samples in one of three forms: frozen whole blood, isolated PBMCs, or DNA extracted from either of those sample types.

This TCR was sampled from a woman aged 18-30 years who had recovered from COVID-19. Sequenced sample: peripheral blood. In this chain, TRBV5-6 is recombined with TRBJ1-2, and perhaps TRBD1 as D gene, on 5 matching bases. The CDR3 reads as follows: CASSRPPGEGYGYTF. Read as DNA, the sequence is TGTGCCAGCAGTCGACCCCCGGGGGAAGGGTATGGCTACACCTTC.